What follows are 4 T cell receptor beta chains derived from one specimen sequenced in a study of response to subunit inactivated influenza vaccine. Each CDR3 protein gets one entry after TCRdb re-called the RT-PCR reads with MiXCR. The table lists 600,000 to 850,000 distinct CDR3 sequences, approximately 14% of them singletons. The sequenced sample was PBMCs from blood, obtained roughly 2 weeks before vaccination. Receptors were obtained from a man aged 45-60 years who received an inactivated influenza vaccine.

Written as DNA, the CDR3 is TGTGCCAGCAGTGCATTCCAGGGTTTAATTAGCACTGAAGCTTTCTTT. Translating gives CASSAFQGLISTEAFF. This rearrangement joins TRBV2 to TRBJ1-1; weak D call: TRBD1 (5 bases). The V gene lost 4 bases and the J gene lost 4 bases, with 19 bases spanning the gap. There are 16 residues in the CDR3. Germline CDR1 is SNHLY and CDR2 is FYNNEI.

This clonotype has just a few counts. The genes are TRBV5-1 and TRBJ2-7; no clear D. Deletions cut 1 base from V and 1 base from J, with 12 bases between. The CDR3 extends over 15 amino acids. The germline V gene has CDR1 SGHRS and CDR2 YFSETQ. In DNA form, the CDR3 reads TGCGCCAGCAGCTTGTTGGCCACAACGTCCTACGAGCAGTACTTC. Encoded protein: CASSLLATTSYEQYF.

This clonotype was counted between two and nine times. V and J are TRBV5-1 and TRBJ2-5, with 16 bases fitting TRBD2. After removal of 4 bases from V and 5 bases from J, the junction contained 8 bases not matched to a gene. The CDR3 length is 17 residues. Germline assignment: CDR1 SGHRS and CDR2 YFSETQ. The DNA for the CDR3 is TGCGCCAGCAGCGACGGGACTAGCGGGGGGGCCTGGGAGACCCAGTACTTC. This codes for CASSDGTSGGAWETQYF. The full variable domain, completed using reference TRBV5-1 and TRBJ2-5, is KAGVTQTPRYLIKTRGQQVTLSCSPISGHRSVSWYQQTPGQGLQFLFEYFSETQRNKGNFPGRFSGRQFSNSRSEMNVSTLELGDSALYLCASSDGTSGGAWETQYFGPGTRLLVL.

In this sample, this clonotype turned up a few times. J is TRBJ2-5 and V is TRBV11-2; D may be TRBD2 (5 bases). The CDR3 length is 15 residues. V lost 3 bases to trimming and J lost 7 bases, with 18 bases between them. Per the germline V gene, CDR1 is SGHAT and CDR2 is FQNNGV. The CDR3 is CASSFMTGSVGTQYF. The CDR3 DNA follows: TGTGCCAGCAGCTTTATGACGGGGTCCGTGGGGACCCAGTACTTC.